This T cell receptor (beta chain) was obtained from a study of CD8+ T cells in alopecia areata. This clone was counted a few times. Indicated treatment: oral pan-JAK inhibitor, 5-10 mg twice daily. The length of the CDR3 is 12 residues. Trimming cost V 3 bases and J 5 bases, with 10 bases left between them. Germline loops: CDR1 SQVTM, CDR2 ANQGSEA. As the sequencing template, cDNA was produced by extracting RNA and reverse transcribing it. Method: immunoSEQ multiplex PCR; TCRdb's copy keeps in-frame clones and lacks some. This table has more than 90,000 clones, about 54% appearing once. The chain combines TRBV29-1 with TRBJ1-1, with D tentatively TRBD1 (5 bases). The sample consisted of CD8+ T cells sorted from blood, taken at week 4, from a patient treated with tofacitinib. The sequence was obtained from a human donor with alopecia areata. This CDR3 reads CSVEGGDTEAFF. For the CDR3, the DNA is TGCAGCGTTGAGGGGGGGGATACTGAAGCTTTCTTT.